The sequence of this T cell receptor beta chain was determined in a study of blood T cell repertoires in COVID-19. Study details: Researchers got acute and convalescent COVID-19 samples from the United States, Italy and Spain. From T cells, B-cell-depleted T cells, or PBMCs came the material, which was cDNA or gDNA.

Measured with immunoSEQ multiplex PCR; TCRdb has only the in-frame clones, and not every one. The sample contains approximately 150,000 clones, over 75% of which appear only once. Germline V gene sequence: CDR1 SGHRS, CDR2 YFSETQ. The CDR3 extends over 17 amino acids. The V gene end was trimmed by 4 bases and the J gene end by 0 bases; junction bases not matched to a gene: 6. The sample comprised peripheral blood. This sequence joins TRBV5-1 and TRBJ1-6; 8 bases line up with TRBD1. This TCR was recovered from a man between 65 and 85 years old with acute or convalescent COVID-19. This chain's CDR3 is CASSARTGSSYNSPLHF. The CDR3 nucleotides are TGCGCCAGCAGCGCGCGGACAGGGAGCTCCTATAATTCACCCCTCCACTTT.